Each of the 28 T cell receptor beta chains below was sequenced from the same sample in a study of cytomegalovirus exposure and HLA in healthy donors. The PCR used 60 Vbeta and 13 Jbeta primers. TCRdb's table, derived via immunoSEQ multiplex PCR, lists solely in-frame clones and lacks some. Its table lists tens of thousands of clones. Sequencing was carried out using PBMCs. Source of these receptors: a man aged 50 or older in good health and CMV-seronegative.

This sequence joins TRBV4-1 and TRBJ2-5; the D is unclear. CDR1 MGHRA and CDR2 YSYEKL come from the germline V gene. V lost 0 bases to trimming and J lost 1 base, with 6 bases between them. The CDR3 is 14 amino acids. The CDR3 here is CASSQEGSQETQYF. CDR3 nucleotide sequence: TGCGCCAGCAGCCAAGAGGGCAGCCAAGAGACCCAGTACTTC.

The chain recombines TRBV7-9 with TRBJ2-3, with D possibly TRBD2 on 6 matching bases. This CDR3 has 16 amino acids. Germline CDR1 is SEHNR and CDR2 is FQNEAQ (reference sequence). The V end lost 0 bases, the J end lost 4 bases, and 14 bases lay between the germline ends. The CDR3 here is CASSLAGRGRADTQYF. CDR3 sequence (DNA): TGTGCCAGCAGCTTAGCCGGGCGGGGCCGGGCAGATACGCAGTATTTT.

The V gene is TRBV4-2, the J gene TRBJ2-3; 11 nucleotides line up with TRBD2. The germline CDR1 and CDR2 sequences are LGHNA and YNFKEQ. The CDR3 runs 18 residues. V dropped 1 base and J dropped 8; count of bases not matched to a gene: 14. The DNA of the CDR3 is TGTGCCAGCAGCCAAGCTTCCATACTAGCGGGGGAAGGTGGTACGCAGTATTTT. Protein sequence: CASSQASILAGEGGTQYF.

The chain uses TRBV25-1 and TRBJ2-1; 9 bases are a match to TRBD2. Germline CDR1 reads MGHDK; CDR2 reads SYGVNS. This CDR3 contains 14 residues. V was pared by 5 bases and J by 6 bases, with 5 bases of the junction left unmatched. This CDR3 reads CASSSSGEANEQFF. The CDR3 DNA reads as TGTGCCAGCAGTTCTAGCGGGGAGGCCAATGAGCAGTTCTTC.

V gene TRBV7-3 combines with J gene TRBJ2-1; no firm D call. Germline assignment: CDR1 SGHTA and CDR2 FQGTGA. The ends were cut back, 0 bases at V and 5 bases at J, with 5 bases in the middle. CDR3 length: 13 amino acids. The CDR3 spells CASSLTYDNEQFF. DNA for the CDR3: TGTGCCAGCAGCTTAACGTATGACAATGAGCAGTTCTTC.

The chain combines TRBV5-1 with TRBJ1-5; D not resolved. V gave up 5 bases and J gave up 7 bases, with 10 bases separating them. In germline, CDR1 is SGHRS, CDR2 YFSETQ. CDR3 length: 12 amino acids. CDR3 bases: TGCGCCAGCAGGGAGCCGGGACAGCCCCAGCATTTT. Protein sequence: CASREPGQPQHF.

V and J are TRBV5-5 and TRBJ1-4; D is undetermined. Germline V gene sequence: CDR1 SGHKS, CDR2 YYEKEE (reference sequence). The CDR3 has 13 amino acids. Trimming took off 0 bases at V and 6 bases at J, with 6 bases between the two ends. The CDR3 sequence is CASSLVPDEKLFF. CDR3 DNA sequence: TGTGCCAGCAGCTTGGTTCCAGATGAAAAACTGTTTTTT.

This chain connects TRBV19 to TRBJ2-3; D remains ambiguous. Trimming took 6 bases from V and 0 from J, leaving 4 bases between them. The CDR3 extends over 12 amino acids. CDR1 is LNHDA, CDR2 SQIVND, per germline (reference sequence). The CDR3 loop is CASSVSTDTQYF. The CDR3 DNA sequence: TGTGCCAGTAGCGTGAGCACAGATACGCAGTATTTT.

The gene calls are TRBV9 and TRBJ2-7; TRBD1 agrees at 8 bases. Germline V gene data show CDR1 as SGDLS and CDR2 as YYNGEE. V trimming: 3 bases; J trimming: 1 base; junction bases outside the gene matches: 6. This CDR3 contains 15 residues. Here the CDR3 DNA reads TGTGCCAGCAGCGCGTCGGGACAGGTATCCTACGAGCAGTACTTC. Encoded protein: CASSASGQVSYEQYF. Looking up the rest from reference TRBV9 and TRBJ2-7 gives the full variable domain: DSGVTQTPKHLITATGQRVTLRCSPRSGDLSVYWYQQSLDQGLQFLIQYYNGEERAKGNILERFSAQQFPDLHSELNLSSLELGDSALYFCASSASGQVSYEQYFGPGTRLTVT.

This chain's CDR3 is CASSLAVYEQYF. In DNA form, the CDR3 reads TGTGCCAGCAGCTTGGCCGTCTACGAGCAGTACTTC. The chain combines TRBV5-6 with TRBJ2-7; D ambiguous. This CDR3 spans 12 amino acids. Trimming took off 0 bases at V and 3 bases at J, with 4 bases between the two ends. The germline gives CDR1 SGHDT, CDR2 YYEEEE.

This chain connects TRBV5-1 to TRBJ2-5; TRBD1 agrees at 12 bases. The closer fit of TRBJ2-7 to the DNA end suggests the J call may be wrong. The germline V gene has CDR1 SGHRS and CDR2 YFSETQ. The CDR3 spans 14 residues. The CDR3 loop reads CASSSGTGGNEQYF. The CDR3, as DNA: TGCGCCAGCAGCTCCGGGACAGGGGGCAACGAGCAGTACTTC.

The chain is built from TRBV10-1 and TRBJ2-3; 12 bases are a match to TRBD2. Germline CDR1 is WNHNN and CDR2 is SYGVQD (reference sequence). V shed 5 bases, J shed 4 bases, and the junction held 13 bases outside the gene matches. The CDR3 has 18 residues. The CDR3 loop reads CASSTAGLAGGHSDTQYF. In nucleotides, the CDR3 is TGCGCCAGCAGTACGGCGGGGCTAGCGGGGGGGCATTCAGATACGCAGTATTTT.

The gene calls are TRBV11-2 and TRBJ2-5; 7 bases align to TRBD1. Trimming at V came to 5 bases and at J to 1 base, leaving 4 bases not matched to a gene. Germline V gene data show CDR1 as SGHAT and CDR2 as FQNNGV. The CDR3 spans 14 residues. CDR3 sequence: CASSVAGGQETQYF. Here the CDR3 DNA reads TGTGCCAGCAGCGTTGCAGGGGGCCAAGAGACCCAGTACTTC.

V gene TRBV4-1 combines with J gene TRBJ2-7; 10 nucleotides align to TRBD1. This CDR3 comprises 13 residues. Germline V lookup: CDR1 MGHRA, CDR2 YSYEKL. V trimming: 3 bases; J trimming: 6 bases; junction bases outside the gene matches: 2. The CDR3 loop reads CASSHGTGVEQYF. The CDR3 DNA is TGCGCCAGCAGCCACGGGACAGGGGTCGAGCAGTACTTC.

CDR3 loop: CASSFGGESEKLFF. The CDR3 nucleotides read TGTGCCAGCAGTTTTGGAGGGGAAAGTGAAAAACTGTTTTTT. The chain employs TRBV28 and TRBJ1-4; D might be TRBD1 (5 bases). V was trimmed by 3 bases and J by 7 bases, leaving 12 bases between them. The CDR3 consists of 14 residues. Germline lookup yields CDR1 MDHEN and CDR2 SYDVKM.

This chain's CDR3 is CASSSGLGGRNEQFF. The CDR3 DNA is TGTGCCAGCAGCTCCGGACTAGGGGGGAGGAATGAGCAGTTCTTC. This chain uses TRBV5-5 with TRBJ2-1, with TRBD2 as a possible D gene (7 bases). The V gene lost 3 bases and the J gene lost 7 bases, with 17 bases spanning the gap. Germline V gene sequence: CDR1 SGHKS, CDR2 YYEKEE (reference sequence). The CDR3 loop spans 15 amino acids.

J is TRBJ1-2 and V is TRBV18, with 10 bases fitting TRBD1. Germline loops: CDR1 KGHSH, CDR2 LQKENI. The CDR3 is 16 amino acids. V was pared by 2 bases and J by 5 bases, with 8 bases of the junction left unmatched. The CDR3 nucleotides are TGTGCCAGCTCACCAGGACAGGGGGATGGAAGATATGGCTACACCTTC. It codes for CASSPGQGDGRYGYTF.

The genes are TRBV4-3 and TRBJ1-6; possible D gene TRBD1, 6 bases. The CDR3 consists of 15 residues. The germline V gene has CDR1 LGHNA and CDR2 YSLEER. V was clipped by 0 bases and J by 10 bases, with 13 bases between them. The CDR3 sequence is CASSQESGVGSPLHF. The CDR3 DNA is TGCGCCAGCAGCCAAGAATCAGGGGTTGGCTCACCCCTCCACTTT.

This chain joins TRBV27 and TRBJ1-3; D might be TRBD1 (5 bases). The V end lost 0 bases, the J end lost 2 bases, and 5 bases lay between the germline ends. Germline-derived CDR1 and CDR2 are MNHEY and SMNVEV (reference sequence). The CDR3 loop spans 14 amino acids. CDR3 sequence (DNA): TGTGCCAGCAGTTTATCAGGGGCTGGAAACACCATATATTTT. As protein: CASSLSGAGNTIYF.

The CDR3 sequence: CASSLRGGPSYNEQFF. CDR3 nucleotide sequence: TGTGCCAGCAGCTTACGGGGGGGCCCCTCCTACAATGAGCAGTTCTTC. The chain is built from TRBV13 and TRBJ2-1; 8 nucleotides line up with TRBD2. Germline CDR1 PRHDT, CDR2 FYEKMQ (reference sequence). J gave up 0 bases and V 2 bases, and 3 bases lay outside the gene matches. This CDR3 spans 16 amino acids.

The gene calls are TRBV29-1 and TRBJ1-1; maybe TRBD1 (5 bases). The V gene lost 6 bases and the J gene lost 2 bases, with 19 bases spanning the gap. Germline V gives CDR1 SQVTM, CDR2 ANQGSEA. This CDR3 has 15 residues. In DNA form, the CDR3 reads TGCAGCGTAACTCCCAGACAGAACTTCAACACTGAAGCTTTCTTT. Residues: CSVTPRQNFNTEAFF.

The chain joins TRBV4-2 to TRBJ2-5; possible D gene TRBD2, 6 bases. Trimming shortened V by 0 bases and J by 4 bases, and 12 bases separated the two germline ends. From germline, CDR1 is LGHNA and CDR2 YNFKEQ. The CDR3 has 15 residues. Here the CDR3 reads CASSQDRYGRETQYF. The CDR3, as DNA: TGTGCCAGCAGCCAAGATAGGTACGGGAGAGAGACCCAGTACTTC.

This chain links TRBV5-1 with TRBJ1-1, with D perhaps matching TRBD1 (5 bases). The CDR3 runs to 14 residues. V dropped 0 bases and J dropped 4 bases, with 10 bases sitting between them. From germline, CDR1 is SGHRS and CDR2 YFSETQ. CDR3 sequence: CASSLDRSGTEAFF. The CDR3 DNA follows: TGCGCCAGCAGCTTGGACAGGTCGGGCACTGAAGCTTTCTTT.

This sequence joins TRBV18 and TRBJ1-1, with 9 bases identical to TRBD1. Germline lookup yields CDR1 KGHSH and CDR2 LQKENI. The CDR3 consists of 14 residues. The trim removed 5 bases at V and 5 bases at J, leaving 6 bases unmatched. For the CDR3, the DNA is TGTGCCAGCTCAGCACAGGGGGCGCGAACTGAAGCTTTCTTT. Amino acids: CASSAQGARTEAFF. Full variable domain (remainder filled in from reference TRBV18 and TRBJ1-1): NAGVMQNPRHLVRRRGQEARLRCSPMKGHSHVYWYRQLPEEGLKFMVYLQKENIIDESGMPKERFSAEFPKEGPSILRIQQVVRGDSAAYFCASSAQGARTEAFFGQGTRLTVV.

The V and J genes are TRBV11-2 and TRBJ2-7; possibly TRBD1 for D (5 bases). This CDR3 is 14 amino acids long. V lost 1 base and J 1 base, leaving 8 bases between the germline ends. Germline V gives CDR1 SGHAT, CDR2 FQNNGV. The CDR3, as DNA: TGTGCCAGCAGCTTAGGTAGGGGTTCCTACGAGCAGTACTTC. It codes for CASSLGRGSYEQYF.

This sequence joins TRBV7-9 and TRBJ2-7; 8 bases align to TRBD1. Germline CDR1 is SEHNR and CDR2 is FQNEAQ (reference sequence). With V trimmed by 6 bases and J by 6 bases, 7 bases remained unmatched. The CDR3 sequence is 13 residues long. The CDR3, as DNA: TGTGCCAGCAGAAGACAGGGGTCGGCCGAGCAGTACTTC. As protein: CASRRQGSAEQYF.

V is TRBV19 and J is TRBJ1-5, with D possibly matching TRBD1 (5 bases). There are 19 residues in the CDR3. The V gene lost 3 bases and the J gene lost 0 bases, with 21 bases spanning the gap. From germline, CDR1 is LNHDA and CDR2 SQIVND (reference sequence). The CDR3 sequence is CASSMRAAAGGYSNQPQHF. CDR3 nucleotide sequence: TGTGCCAGTAGTATGAGGGCCGCCGCGGGGGGGTATAGCAATCAGCCCCAGCATTTT. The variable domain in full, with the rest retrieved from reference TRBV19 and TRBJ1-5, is DGGITQSPKYLFRKEGQNVTLSCEQNLNHDAMYWYRQDPGQGLRLIYYSQIVNDFQKGDIAEGYSVSREKKESFPLTVTSAQKNPTAFYLCASSMRAAAGGYSNQPQHFGDGTRLSIL.

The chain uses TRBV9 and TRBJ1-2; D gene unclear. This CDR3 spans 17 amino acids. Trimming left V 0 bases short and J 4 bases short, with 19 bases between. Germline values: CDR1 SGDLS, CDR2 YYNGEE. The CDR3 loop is CASSVGIGRVPPYGYTF. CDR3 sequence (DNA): TGTGCCAGCAGCGTAGGGATTGGGAGGGTCCCTCCCTATGGCTACACCTTC.